The T cell receptor (beta chain) described here comes from a study of CXCR3-negative and CXCR3-positive naive CD8 T cells. This CDR3 contains 14 residues. With UMI labels, 5' RACE was used to prepare the TRB cDNA libraries. Reanalyzing the 5' RACE reads, TCRdb keeps one entry per CDR3 protein, without DNA. The table lists some 45,000 distinct CDR3 sequences. V is TRBV12-3 or TRBV12-4 and J is TRBJ2-7; TCRdb's D call of TRBD1 is untestable without DNA. This TCR was recovered from a human donor in good health. Some clones in this sample may be carry-over from other donors' samples. What was sequenced was naive CXCR3- CD8+ T cells from blood. Noted subset: CD45RO-CCR7+CD27+CD95- naive CD8+ T cells lacking CXCR3 (TNR3-). The CDR3 region is CASSPRDRRDEQYF.